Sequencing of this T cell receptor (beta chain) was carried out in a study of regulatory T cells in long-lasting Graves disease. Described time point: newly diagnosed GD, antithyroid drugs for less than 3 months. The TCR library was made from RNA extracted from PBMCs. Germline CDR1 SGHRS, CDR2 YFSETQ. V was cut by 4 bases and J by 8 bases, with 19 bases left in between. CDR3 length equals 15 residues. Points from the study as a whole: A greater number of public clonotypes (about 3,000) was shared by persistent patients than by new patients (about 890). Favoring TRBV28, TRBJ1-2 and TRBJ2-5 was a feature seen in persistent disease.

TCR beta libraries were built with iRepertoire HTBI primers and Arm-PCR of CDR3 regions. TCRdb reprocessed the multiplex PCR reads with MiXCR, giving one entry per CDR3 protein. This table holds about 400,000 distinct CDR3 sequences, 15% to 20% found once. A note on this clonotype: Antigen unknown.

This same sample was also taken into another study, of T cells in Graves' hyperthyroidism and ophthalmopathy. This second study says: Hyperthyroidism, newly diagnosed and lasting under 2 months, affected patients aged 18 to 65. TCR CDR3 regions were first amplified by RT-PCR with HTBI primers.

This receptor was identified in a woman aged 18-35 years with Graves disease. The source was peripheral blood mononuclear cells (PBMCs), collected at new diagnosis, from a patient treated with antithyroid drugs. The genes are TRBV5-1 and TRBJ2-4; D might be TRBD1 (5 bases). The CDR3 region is CASSPMGPQGDIQYF. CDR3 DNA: TGCGCCAGCAGCCCTATGGGTCCTCAGGGTGACATTCAGTACTTC.